A selection of T cell receptor beta chains follows, all from one sample in a study of cytomegalovirus exposure and HLA in healthy donors. Clones were read by immunoSEQ multiplex PCR, and TCRdb kept only the in-frame ones, dropping some. The table shows some 150,000 clones, with 80% to 85% occurring only once. Specimen: PBMCs. These receptors were obtained from a woman under 40 in good health and CMV-seronegative. Each CDR3 is given with its conserved first and last residue. The D gene is left open where the match is weak. Size tells how often a clone was seen (once, few, many) or the class of an expanded clone, and some rows leave it out.

size,length,V,D,J,DNA,CDR3
-,15,TRBV27,TRBD2,TRBJ2-2,TGTGCCAGCAGGATTGCGGGGGGGCCGAACGGGGAGCTGTTTTTT,CASRIAGGPNGELFF
-,15,TRBV7-9,TRBD1,TRBJ2-1,TGTTCCAGCAGCTACGGGACAGGGGACTACAATGAGCAGTTCTTC,CSSSYGTGDYNEQFF
once,17,TRBV9,TRBD1,TRBJ2-5,TGTGCCAGCAGCGTAGGAGGGGGCAGGCCCGGTGGAGAGACCCAGTACTTC,CASSVGGGRPGGETQYF
-,15,TRBV19,TRBD1,TRBJ1-2,TGTGCCAGTAGTACCTCGGGACAGGGACTCGGTGGCTACACCTTC,CASSTSGQGLGGYTF
-,18,TRBV7-8,TRBD2,TRBJ2-1,TGTGCCAGCAGCTCGGGACTAGCGGGGGGACCCTCCTACAATGAGCAGTTCTTC,CASSSGLAGGPSYNEQFF
-,15,TRBV6-1,TRBD2,TRBJ2-7,TGTGCCAGCAGTTCACTAGCGGGGGGAAACTACGAGCAGTACTTC,CASSSLAGGNYEQYF
few,14,TRBV5-1,-,TRBJ2-2,TGCGCCAGCAGCTTGGAGTGGGGCGCCGGGGAGCTGTTTTTT,CASSLEWGAGELFF
few,16,TRBV7-9,-,TRBJ1-5,TGTGCCAGTCCCCTGGGGGGGGAATATAGCAATCAGCCCCAGCATTTT,CASPLGGEYSNQPQHF
-,10,TRBV6-1,TRBD1,TRBJ2-7,TGTGCCAGCAGTGAGGACAGGGGATGCTTC,CASSEDRGCF
-,15,TRBV27,-,TRBJ1-1,TGTGCCAGCAGTTTTTCGAGCCGGGGGAACACTGAAGCTTTCTTT,CASSFSSRGNTEAFF
-,15,TRBV27,-,TRBJ2-1,TGTGCCAGCAGACCTCCGGGGGAGCACCACAATGAGCAGTTCTTC,CASRPPGEHHNEQFF
-,16,TRBV5-4,-,TRBJ1-3,TGTGCCAGCAGCTTGCGACAGGTGACCTCTGGAAACACCATATATTTT,CASSLRQVTSGNTIYF
-,13,TRBV18,-,TRBJ2-5,TGTGCCAGCTCACCGTCGTACCAAGAGACCCAGTACTTC,CASSPSYQETQYF
-,14,TRBV7-8,-,TRBJ2-1,TGTGCCAGCAGCTCCCGGGTTTCCTACAATGAGCAGTTCTTC,CASSSRVSYNEQFF
once,15,TRBV11-1,-,TRBJ2-3,TGTGCCAGCAGGGGAGGTGTAGGGGGCACAGATACGCAGTATTTT,CASRGGVGGTDTQYF
-,15,TRBV7-9,TRBD1,TRBJ2-7,TGTGCCAGCAGCCACCGGGACAGGCCTTCCTACGAGCAGTACTTC,CASSHRDRPSYEQYF
-,15,TRBV11-2,-,TRBJ2-1,TGTGCCAGCACCTCTTTCACGAGCTCCTACAATGAGCAGTTCTTC,CASTSFTSSYNEQFF
few,12,TRBV29-1,-,TRBJ1-1,TGCAGCGCCAACTCGGGTGGCACTGAAGCTTTCTTT,CSANSGGTEAFF
once,16,TRBV7-3,TRBD2,TRBJ2-2,TGTGCCAGCAGCTTAACCCAGCGGGGGAACACCGGGGAGCTGTTTTTT,CASSLTQRGNTGELFF
-,16,TRBV7-8,-,TRBJ1-4,TGTGCCAGCAGCCCCAGCACGACTACAACTAATGAAAAACTGTTTTTT,CASSPSTTTTNEKLFF
-,14,TRBV5-1,TRBD1,TRBJ2-3,TGCGCCAGCAGCTTGGAGGGGGCCACAGATACGCAGTATTTT,CASSLEGATDTQYF
-,11,TRBV29-1,-,TRBJ2-1,TGCAGCGCCGGAGAGCACAATGAGCAGTTCTTC,CSAGEHNEQFF
-,15,TRBV6-1,TRBD1,TRBJ1-2,TGTGCCAGCAGTGACAGGGACAGGGGGCACTATGGCTACACCTTC,CASSDRDRGHYGYTF
-,17,TRBV5-1,TRBD2,TRBJ2-1,TGCGCCAGCAGCTTTAGCGGGAGGGCCCACTCCTACAATGAGCAGTTCTTC,CASSFSGRAHSYNEQFF
-,15,TRBV6-4,TRBD1,TRBJ2-3,TGTGCCAGCAGTGACGAAACAGGGGGCGCGGATACGCAGTATTTT,CASSDETGGADTQYF
-,14,TRBV5-1,TRBD1,TRBJ2-3,TGCGCCAGCAGCTGGGAGACAGGGCAAGATACGCAGTATTTT,CASSWETGQDTQYF
-,13,TRBV18,-,TRBJ2-7,TGTGCCAGCTCACCAAGCAGGGGCTACGAGCAGTACTTC,CASSPSRGYEQYF
-,14,TRBV27,TRBD1,TRBJ2-3,TGTGCCAGCAGTTTACGGACAGGGCTGGATACGCAGTATTTT,CASSLRTGLDTQYF
-,15,TRBV2,-,TRBJ2-5,TGTGCCAGCAGTGGAACTAGTTTTGGGAAGGAGACCCAGTACTTC,CASSGTSFGKETQYF
-,22,TRBV4-1,TRBD1,TRBJ1-5,TGCGCCAGCAGCCAACCTGAAGCCGGCCGGGACAGGGCTTTTATGCGCAATCAGCCCCAGCATTTT,CASSQPEAGRDRAFMRNQPQHF
once,13,TRBV2,-,TRBJ2-1,TGTGCCAGCAGACAAGAGGGCTCGTGGGAGCAGTTCTTC,CASRQEGSWEQFF
-,14,TRBV6-5,-,TRBJ2-7,TGTGCCAGCAGTGGACGGGGAAGCTCCTACGAGCAGTACTTC,CASSGRGSSYEQYF
once,16,TRBV19,-,TRBJ1-2,TGTGCCAGTAGTATTTGGGCTCAGGGCAGAGATTATGGCTACACCTTC,CASSIWAQGRDYGYTF
once,20,TRBV12-5,-,TRBJ1-5,TGTGCTAGTGGTTTGCCCCCTCGCCGGGACACTTTGGGAAGCAATCAGCCCCAGCATTTT,CASGLPPRRDTLGSNQPQHF
-,15,TRBV5-6,TRBD1,TRBJ2-7,TGTGCCAGCAGCTCCAGGGGGCTTAGGGCCTACGAGCAGTACTTC,CASSSRGLRAYEQYF
-,16,TRBV5-1,TRBD2,TRBJ2-1,TGCGCCAGCAGCTTGGCCGGGGCGGGAGCGTCAAATGAGCAGTTCTTC,CASSLAGAGASNEQFF
-,12,TRBV2,-,TRBJ2-7,TGTGCCAGCAACGACCAGGGGTACGAGCAGTACTTC,CASNDQGYEQYF
-,15,TRBV5-1,TRBD2,TRBJ2-2,TGCGCCAGCAGCTTGGCCGGGGGGGAGTCCGGGGAGCTGTTTTTT,CASSLAGGESGELFF
-,16,TRBV30,TRBD1,TRBJ2-7,TGTGCCTGGACCTCTTCGTTTGGACAGGGGTTCTACGAGCAGTACTTC,CAWTSSFGQGFYEQYF
-,12,TRBV4-3,-,TRBJ2-5,TGCGCCAGCAGCCAAAGGGGAGGGACCCAGTACTTC,CASSQRGGTQYF
-,14,TRBV7-7,TRBD1,TRBJ2-3,TGTGCCAGCAGCCCAGGACAGGGCTTAGATACGCAGTATTTT,CASSPGQGLDTQYF
-,14,TRBV21-1,-,TRBJ1-2,TGTGCCAGCAGCAAGGGCGGGACAGGCTATGGCTACACCTTC,CASSKGGTGYGYTF
-,12,TRBV21-1,-,TRBJ1-5,TGTGCCAGCAGCTCCCGTAGTCAGCCCCAGCATTTT,CASSSRSQPQHF
-,15,TRBV18,-,TRBJ1-5,TGTGCCAGCTCTCCGACAGTACGAAGCAATCAGCCCCAGCATTTT,CASSPTVRSNQPQHF
-,15,TRBV15,-,TRBJ1-2,TGTGCCACCAGCAGAGATCCAGGGTCTTTCAGTGGCTACACCTTC,CATSRDPGSFSGYTF
-,16,TRBV7-9,TRBD1,TRBJ2-7,TGTTCCAGCAGCTGGCCGGGTGGACAGGGGTCCTACGAGCAGTACTTC,CSSSWPGGQGSYEQYF
-,15,TRBV6-6,TRBD2,TRBJ2-2,TGTGCCAGCAGGTCCGGGACTACGGGCACCGGGGAGCTGTTTTTT,CASRSGTTGTGELFF
-,13,TRBV10-3,TRBD2,TRBJ2-1,TGTGCCATCAGGGAGCGGGAGTCGGATGAGCAGTTCTTC,CAIRERESDEQFF
-,16,TRBV7-7,TRBD1,TRBJ2-1,TGTGCCAGCAGCCCACGGACGGGCAGGGGGAACAATGAGCAGTTCTTC,CASSPRTGRGNNEQFF
-,15,TRBV4-1,TRBD1,TRBJ2-7,TGCGCCAGCAGCCAAGCCGGGACAGCCTCCTACGAGCAGTACTTC,CASSQAGTASYEQYF
-,18,TRBV21-1,-,TRBJ1-5,TGTGCCAGCAAAACGGGGAGACGGCTGTTTTATAGCAATCAGCCCCAGCATTTT,CASKTGRRLFYSNQPQHF
-,17,TRBV4-1,TRBD1,TRBJ1-6,TGCGCCAGCAGCCAAGATGGGCCGGGACAGAATAATTCACCCCTCCACTTT,CASSQDGPGQNNSPLHF
-,11,TRBV7-2,TRBD1,TRBJ2-1,TGTGCCAGCAGCTTGACAGGGGAGCAGTTCTTC,CASSLTGEQFF